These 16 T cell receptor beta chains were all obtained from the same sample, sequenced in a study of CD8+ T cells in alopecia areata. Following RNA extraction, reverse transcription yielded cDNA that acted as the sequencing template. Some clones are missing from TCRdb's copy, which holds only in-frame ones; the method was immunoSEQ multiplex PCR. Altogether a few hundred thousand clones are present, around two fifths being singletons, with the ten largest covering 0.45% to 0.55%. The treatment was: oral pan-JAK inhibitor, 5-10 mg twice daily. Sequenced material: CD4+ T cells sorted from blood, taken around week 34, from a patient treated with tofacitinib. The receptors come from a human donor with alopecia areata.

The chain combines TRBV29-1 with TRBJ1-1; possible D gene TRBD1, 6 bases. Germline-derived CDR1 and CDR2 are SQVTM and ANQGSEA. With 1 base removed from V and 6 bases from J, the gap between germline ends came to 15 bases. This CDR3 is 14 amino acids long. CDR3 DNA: TGCAGCGTTGAAGTCCTTATACAGGGCTCTGAAGCTTTCTTT. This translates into CSVEVLIQGSEAFF.

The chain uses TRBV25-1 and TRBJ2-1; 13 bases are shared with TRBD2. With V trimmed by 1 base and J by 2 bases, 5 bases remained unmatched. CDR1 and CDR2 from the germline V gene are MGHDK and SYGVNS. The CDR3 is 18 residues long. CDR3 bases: TGTGCCAGCAGTGAATTAGGACTAGCGGGAGACACCTACAATGAGCAGTTCTTC. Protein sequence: CASSELGLAGDTYNEQFF.

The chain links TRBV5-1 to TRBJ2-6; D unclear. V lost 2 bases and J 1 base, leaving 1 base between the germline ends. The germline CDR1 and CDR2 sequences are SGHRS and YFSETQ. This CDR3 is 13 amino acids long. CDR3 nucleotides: TGCGCCAGCAGCTTTTCTGGGGCCAACGTCCTGACTTTC. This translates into CASSFSGANVLTF.

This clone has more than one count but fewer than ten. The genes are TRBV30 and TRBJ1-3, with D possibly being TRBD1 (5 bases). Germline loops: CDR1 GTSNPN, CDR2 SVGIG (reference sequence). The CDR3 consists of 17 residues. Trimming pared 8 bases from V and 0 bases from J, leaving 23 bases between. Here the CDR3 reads CAGTTLGARSSGNTIYF. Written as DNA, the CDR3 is TGTGCCGGTACCACATTAGGGGCCAGGAGCTCTGGAAACACCATATATTTT. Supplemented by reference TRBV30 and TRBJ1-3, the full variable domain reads SQTIHQWPATLVQPVGSPLSLECTVEGTSNPNLYWYRQAAGRGLQLLFYSVGIGQISSEVPQNLSASRPQDRQFILSSKKLLLSDSGFYLCAGTTLGARSSGNTIYFGEGSWLTVV.

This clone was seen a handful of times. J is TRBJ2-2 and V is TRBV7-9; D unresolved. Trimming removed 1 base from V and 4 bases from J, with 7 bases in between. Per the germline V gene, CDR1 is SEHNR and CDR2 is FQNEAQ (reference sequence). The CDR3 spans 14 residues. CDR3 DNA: TGTGCCAGCAGCTTAGACCGGTCCACCGGGGAGCTGTTTTTT. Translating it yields CASSLDRSTGELFF.

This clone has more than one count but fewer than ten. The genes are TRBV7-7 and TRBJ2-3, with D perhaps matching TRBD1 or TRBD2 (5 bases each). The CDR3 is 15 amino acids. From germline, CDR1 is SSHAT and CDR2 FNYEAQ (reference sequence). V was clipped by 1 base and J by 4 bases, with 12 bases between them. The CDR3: CASSLGGRESDTQYF. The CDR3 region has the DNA TGTGCCAGCAGCTTAGGTGGCAGGGAGTCAGATACGCAGTATTTT.

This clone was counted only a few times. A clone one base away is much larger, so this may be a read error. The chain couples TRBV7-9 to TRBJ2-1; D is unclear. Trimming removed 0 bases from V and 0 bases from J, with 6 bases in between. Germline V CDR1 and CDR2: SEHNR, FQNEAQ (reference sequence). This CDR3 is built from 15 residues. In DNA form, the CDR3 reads TGTGCCAGCAGCTTAGCGGGAAGCTCCTACAATGAGCAGTTCTTC. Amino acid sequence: CASSLAGSSYNEQFF.

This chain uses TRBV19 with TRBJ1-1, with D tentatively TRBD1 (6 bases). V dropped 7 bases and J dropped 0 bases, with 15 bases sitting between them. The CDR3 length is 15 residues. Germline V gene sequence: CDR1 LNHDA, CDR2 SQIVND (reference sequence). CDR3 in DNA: TGTGCCAGTACCCAGGACAGAAGATTGAACACTGAAGCTTTCTTT. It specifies CASTQDRRLNTEAFF.

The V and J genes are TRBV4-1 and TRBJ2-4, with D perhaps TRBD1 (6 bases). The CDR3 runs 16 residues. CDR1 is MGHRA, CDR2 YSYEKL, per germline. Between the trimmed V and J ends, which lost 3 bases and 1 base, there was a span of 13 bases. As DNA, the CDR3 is TGCGCCAGCAGCCAGGGGGCCAAGAGCGCCAAAAACATTCAGTACTTC. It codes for CASSQGAKSAKNIQYF.

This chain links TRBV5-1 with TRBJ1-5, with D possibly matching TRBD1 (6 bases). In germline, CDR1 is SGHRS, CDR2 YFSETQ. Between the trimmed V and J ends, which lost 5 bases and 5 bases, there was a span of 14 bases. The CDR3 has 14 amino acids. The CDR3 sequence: CASSQGPSDQPQHF. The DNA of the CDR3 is TGCGCCAGCAGTCAGGGGCCGTCGGATCAGCCCCAGCATTTT. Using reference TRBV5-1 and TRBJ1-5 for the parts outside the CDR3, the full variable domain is KAGVTQTPRYLIKTRGQQVTLSCSPISGHRSVSWYQQTPGQGLQFLFEYFSETQRNKGNFPGRFSGRQFSNSRSEMNVSTLELGDSALYLCASSQGPSDQPQHFGDGTRLSIL.

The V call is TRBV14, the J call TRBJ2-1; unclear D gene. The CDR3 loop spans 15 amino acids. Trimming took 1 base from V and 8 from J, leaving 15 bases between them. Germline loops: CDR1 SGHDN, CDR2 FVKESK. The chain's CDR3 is CASSQGGSNNHEQFF. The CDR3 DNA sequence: TGTGCCAGCAGCCAAGGGGGATCAAACAACCATGAGCAGTTCTTC.

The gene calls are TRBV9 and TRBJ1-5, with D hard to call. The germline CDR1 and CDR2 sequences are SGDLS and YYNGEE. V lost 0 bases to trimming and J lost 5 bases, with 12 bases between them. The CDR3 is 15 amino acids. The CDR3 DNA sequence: TGTGCCAGCAGCGTAGGGGCAGATGTATATCAGCCCCAGCATTTT. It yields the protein CASSVGADVYQPQHF.

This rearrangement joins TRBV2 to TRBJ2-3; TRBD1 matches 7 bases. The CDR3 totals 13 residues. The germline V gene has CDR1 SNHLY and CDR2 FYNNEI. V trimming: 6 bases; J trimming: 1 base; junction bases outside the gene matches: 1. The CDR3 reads CASRGTGTDTQYF. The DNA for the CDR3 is TGTGCCAGCAGAGGGACAGGCACAGATACGCAGTATTTT.

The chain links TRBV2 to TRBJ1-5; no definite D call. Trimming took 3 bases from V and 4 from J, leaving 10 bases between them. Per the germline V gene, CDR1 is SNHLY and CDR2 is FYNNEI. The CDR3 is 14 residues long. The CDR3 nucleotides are TGTGCCAGCAGTGAGAGACGGAATAATCAGCCCCAGCATTTT. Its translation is CASSERRNNQPQHF.

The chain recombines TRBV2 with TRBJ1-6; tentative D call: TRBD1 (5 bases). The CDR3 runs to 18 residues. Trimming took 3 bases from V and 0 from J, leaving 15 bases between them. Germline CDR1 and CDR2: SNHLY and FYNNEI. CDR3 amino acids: CASSERGSMSSYNSPLHF. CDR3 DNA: TGTGCCAGCAGTGAGAGGGGCAGTATGAGCTCCTATAATTCACCCCTCCACTTT.

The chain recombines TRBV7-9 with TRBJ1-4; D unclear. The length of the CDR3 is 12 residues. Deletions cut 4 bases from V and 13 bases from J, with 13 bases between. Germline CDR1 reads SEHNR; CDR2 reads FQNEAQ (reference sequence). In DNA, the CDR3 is TGTGCCAGCAGCTCGGGCTACCGGGGACTGTTTTTT. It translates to CASSSGYRGLFF.